The 10 T cell receptor beta chains below come from one sample, sequenced in a study of regulatory T cells in long-lasting Graves disease. CDR3-region Arm-PCR and iRepertoire HTBI primers produced the TCR beta libraries. TCRdb re-derived calls from the multiplex PCR reads in MiXCR, one entry per CDR3 protein. This sample has approximately 500,000 distinct CDR3 sequences, with around a fifth found just once. As for time point: persistent/refractory GD, antithyroid drugs over 5 years with positive TRAb. PBMCs provided the RNA from which the TCR library was made. Sequenced material: peripheral blood mononuclear cells (PBMCs), taken when the disease was refractory, from a patient treated with antithyroid drugs. The source is a female donor with Graves disease.

This clonotype was seen a handful of times. The chain employs TRBV20-1 and TRBJ1-1, with TRBD1 matching over 10 bases. This CDR3 is 12 amino acids long. The junction had 3 bases not matched to a gene; V was cut back by 6 bases and J by 5 bases. Looked up from germline, CDR1 is DFQATT and CDR2 is SNEGSKA (reference sequence). The CDR3 nucleotides read TGCAGTGCAGGGACAGGGGAGACTGAAGCTTTCTTT. Its translation is CSAGTGETEAFF.

This clonotype was found many times. This chain links TRBV12-3 or TRBV12-4 with TRBJ2-4, with a possible D match to TRBD2 (7 bases). There are 16 residues in the CDR3. V was pared by 6 bases and J by 8 bases, with 23 bases between. CDR3: CASRGRGGGYSDIQYF. DNA of the CDR3: TGTGCCAGCAGGGGAAGAGGGGGAGGGTACAGCGACATTCAGTACTTC.

The genes are TRBV20-1 and TRBJ1-1; D might be TRBD1 (5 bases). V lost 1 base, J lost 5 bases, and 20 bases lay in between. Germline lookup yields CDR1 DFQATT and CDR2 SNEGSKA (reference sequence). CDR3 size: 16 residues. In DNA form, the CDR3 reads TGCAGTGCTAGAGTACCGGGTACAGCGGGGGAAACTGAAGCTTTCTTT. Translating it yields CSARVPGTAGETEAFF.

The chain employs TRBV19 and TRBJ1-1; D not resolved. V lost 1 base, J lost 1 base, and 7 bases lay in between. This CDR3 has 14 residues. In germline, CDR1 is LNHDA, CDR2 SQIVND (reference sequence). The CDR3 protein is CASSIGSGNTEAFF. The CDR3 DNA is TGTGCCAGTAGTATAGGGTCCGGGAACACTGAAGCTTTCTTT.

This clonotype was seen a few times. The V call is TRBV6-1, the J call TRBJ2-5; 7 bases line up with TRBD1. The CDR3 is 16 amino acids. Trimming at V came to 5 bases and at J to 4 bases, leaving 13 bases not matched to a gene. Germline values: CDR1 MNHNS, CDR2 SASEGT. CDR3 in DNA: TGTGCCAGCAGTACGCCTTCCCGACAGGGCCGAGAGACCCAGTACTTC. Protein sequence: CASSTPSRQGRETQYF.

At least ten counts were recorded for this clonotype. The chain uses TRBV28 and TRBJ2-7, with D possibly matching TRBD1 (6 bases). Trimming cost V 2 bases and J 1 base, with 12 bases left between them. There are 15 residues in the CDR3. From germline, CDR1 is MDHEN and CDR2 SYDVKM. CDR3 coding DNA: TGTGCCAGCAGTTTAGGTGGGGGCGGGTCCTACGAGCAGTACTTC. This encodes CASSLGGGGSYEQYF.

The chain combines TRBV19 with TRBJ2-7; 13 nucleotides agree with TRBD2. The CDR3 is 17 residues long. CDR1 is LNHDA and CDR2 is SQIVND in the germline V gene (reference sequence). Trimming took 5 bases from V and 0 from J; bases not matched to a gene: 7. The CDR3 spells CASSVSGTSGTSYEQYF. The CDR3 region has the DNA TGTGCCAGTAGTGTATCCGGGACTAGCGGGACCTCCTACGAGCAGTACTTC. The whole variable domain, filled in from reference TRBV19 and TRBJ2-7, reads DGGITQSPKYLFRKEGQNVTLSCEQNLNHDAMYWYRQDPGQGLRLIYYSQIVNDFQKGDIAEGYSVSREKKESFPLTVTSAQKNPTAFYLCASSVSGTSGTSYEQYFGPGTRLTVT.

This clonotype was detected a few times. This chain joins TRBV2 and TRBJ2-1, with unresolved D. V lost 7 bases and J 6 bases, leaving 13 bases between the germline ends. The CDR3 loop spans 13 amino acids. Per germline, CDR1 SNHLY and CDR2 FYNNEI. Here the CDR3 DNA reads TGTGCCAGCAAAACGGACGGCGGCAATGAGCAGTTCTTC. It codes for CASKTDGGNEQFF.

Comments on this clonotype: Since a much larger clone is just one base distant, this may be a read error. The gene calls are TRBV20-1 and TRBJ2-7, with TRBD1 identical over 10 bases. Germline CDR1 and CDR2: DFQATT and SNEGSKA (reference sequence). This CDR3 region has 15 residues. The CDR3 sequence: CSASLRTGGSYERYF. CDR3 sequence (DNA): TGCAGTGCTAGTCTTCGGACAGGGGGTTCCTACGAGCGGTACTTC.

Concerning this clonotype: One base away lies a much larger clone, so this may be a sequencing read error. No conserved phenylalanine or tryptophan ends this CDR3, so it is likely a read error. The chain is built from TRBV28 and TRBJ2-7; the match to TRBD1 covers 10 bases. The trim removed 5 bases at V and 2 bases at J, leaving 0 bases unmatched. Germline V gene lookup returns CDR1 MDHEN and CDR2 SYDVKM. This CDR3 has 13 amino acids. CDR3 nucleotides: TGTGCCAGCAGTGACAGGGGGCCCTACGAGCAGTACTCC. It yields the protein CASSDRGPYEQYS.